This T cell receptor (beta chain) was found in a study of blood T cells in healthy people across ages. Overall study findings and caveats: Long-lived donors carried more naive CD4+ cells and greater diversity than aged donors.

With respect to this clonotype: The antigen is unknown.

Total RNA extracted from each sample amounted to at least 5 micrograms. The CDR3 covers 16 residues. The junction had 7 bases not matched to a gene; V was cut back by 0 bases and J by 4 bases. The germline gives CDR1 SGHAT, CDR2 FQNNGV. For the second PCR, which ran for roughly 7 to 11 cycles, a sample-barcoded 5' primer and a J-beta primer mix were used. TCRdb analysed the 5' RACE reads with MiXCR anew, one entry per CDR3 protein. The table shows 1.5 million to 2 million distinct CDR3 sequences, with roughly 28% occurring only once. V usage is TRBV11-2 and J usage is TRBJ1-1; 8 positions agree with TRBD1. The clonotype comes from a woman between 25 and 40 years old in good health. Sequencing was done on a sample of blood. The DNA for the CDR3 is TGTGCCAGCAGCTTAGACCGACAGGGGTGGGGCACTGAAGCTTTCTTT. Translating it yields CASSLDRQGWGTEAFF.